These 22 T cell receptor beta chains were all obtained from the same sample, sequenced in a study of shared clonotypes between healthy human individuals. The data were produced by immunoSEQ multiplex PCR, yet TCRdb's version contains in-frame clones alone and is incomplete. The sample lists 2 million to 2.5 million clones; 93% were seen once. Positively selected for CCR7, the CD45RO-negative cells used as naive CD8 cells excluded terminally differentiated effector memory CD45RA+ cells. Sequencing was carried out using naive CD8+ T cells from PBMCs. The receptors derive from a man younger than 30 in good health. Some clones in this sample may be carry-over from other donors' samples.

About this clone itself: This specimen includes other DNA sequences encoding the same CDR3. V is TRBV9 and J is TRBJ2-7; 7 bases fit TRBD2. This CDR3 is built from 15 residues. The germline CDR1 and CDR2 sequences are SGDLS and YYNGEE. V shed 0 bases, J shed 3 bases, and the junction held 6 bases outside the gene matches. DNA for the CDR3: TGTGCCAGCAGCGTAGGTGGGAGGGCCGACTACGAGCAGTACTTC. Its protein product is CASSVGGRADYEQYF.

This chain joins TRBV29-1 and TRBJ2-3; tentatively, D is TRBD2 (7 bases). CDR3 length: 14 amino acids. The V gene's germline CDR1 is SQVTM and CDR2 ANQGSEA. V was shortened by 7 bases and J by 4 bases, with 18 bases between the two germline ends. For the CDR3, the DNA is TGCAGCGAAATAATCAGGGGAGGGCCAGATACGCAGTATTTT. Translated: CSEIIRGGPDTQYF.

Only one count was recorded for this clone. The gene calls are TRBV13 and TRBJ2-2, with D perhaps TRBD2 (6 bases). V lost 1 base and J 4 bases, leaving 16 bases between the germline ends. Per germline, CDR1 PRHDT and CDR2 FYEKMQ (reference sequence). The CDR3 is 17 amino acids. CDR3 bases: TGTGCCAGCAGCTTAGCTTCTTCGGGGGTAGGCACCGGGGAGCTGTTTTTT. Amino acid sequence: CASSLASSGVGTGELFF. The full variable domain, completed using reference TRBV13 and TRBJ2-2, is AAGVIQSPRHLIKEKRETATLKCYPIPRHDTVYWYQQGPGQDPQFLISFYEKMQSDKGSIPDRFSAQQFSDYHSELNMSSLELGDSALYFCASSLASSGVGTGELFFGEGSRLTVL.

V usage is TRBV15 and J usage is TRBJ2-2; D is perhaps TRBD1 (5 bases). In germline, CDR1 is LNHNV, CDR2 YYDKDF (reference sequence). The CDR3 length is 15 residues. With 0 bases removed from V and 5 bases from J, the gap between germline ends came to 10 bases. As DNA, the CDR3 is TGTGCCACCAGCAGAGACAGGGCAGAGACCGGGGAGCTGTTTTTT. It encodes CATSRDRAETGELFF.

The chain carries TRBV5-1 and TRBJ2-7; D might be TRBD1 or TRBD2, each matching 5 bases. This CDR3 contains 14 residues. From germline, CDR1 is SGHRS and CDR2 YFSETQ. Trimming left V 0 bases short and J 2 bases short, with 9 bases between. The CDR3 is CASSLEWDPYEQYF. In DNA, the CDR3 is TGCGCCAGCAGCTTGGAATGGGACCCCTACGAGCAGTACTTC. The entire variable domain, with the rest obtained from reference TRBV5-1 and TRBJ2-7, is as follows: KAGVTQTPRYLIKTRGQQVTLSCSPISGHRSVSWYQQTPGQGLQFLFEYFSETQRNKGNFPGRFSGRQFSNSRSEMNVSTLELGDSALYLCASSLEWDPYEQYFGPGTRLTVT.

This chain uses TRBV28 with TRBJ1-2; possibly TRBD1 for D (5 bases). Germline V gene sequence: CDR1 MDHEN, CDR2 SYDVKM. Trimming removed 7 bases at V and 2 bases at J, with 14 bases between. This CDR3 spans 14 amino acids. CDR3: CASNRLWGNYGYTF. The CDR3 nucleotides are TGTGCCAGCAATCGATTGTGGGGCAACTATGGCTACACCTTC.

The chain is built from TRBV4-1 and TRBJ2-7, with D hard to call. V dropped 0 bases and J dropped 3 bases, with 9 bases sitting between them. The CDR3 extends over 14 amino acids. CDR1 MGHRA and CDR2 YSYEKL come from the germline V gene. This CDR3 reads CASSQDNSNYEQYF. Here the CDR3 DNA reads TGCGCCAGCAGCCAAGACAACAGTAACTACGAGCAGTACTTC.

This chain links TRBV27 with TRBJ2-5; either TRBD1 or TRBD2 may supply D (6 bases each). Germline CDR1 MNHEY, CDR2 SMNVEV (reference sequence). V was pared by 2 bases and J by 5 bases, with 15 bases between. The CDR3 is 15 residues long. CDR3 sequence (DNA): TGTGCCAGCAGTTTAGAGGGGGGTCCGTGGGAGACCCAGTACTTC. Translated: CASSLEGGPWETQYF.

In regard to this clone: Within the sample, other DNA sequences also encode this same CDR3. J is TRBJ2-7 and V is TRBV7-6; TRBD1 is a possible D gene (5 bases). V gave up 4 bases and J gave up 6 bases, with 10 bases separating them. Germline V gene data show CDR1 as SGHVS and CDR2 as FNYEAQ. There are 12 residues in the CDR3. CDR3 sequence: CASSSGLGEQYF. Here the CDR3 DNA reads TGTGCCAGCAGCTCAGGGTTGGGCGAGCAGTACTTC.

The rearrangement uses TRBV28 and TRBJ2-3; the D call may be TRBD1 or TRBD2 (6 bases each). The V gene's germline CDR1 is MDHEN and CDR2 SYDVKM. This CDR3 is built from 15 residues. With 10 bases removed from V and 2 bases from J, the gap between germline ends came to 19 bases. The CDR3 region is CAISIVGGYTDTQYF. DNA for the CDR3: TGTGCCATTTCCATCGTGGGGGGCTACACAGATACGCAGTATTTT.

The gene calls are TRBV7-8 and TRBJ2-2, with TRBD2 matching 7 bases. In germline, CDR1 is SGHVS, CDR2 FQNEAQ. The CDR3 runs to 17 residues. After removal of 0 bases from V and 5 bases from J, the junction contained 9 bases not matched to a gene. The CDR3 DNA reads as TGTGCCAGCAGCTTAGCCGGGACTACTATCCTAACCGGGGAGCTGTTTTTT. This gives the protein CASSLAGTTILTGELFF.

The CDR3: CASSLEVLGTQYF. Here the CDR3 DNA reads TGTGCCAGCAGCTTAGAGGTTCTGGGTACGCAGTATTTT. The V call is TRBV7-9, the J call TRBJ2-3; D is unclear. Germline-derived CDR1 and CDR2 are SEHNR and FQNEAQ (reference sequence). V was shortened by 1 base and J by 8 bases, with 10 bases between the two germline ends. The CDR3 consists of 13 residues.

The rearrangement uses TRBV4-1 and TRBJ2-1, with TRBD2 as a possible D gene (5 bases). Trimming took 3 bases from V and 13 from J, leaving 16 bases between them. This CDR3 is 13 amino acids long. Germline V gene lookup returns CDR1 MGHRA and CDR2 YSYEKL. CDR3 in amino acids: CASSQNLEAGQFF. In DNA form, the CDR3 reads TGCGCCAGCAGCCAGAACTTGGAGGCGGGCCAGTTCTTC.

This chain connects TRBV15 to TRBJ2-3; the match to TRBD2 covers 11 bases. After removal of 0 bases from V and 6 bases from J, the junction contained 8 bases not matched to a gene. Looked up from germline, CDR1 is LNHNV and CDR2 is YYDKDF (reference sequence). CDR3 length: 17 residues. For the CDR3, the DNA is TGTGCCACCAGCAGAGATTTACTAGCGGGAGACTCCGATACGCAGTATTTT. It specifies CATSRDLLAGDSDTQYF.

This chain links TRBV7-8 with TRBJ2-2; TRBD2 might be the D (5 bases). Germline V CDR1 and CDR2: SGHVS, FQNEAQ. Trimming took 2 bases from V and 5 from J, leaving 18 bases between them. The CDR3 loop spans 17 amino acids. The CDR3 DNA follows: TGTGCCAGCAGCTTATCGGTCGGGAATGGCGGGACCGGGGAGCTGTTTTTT. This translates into CASSLSVGNGGTGELFF.

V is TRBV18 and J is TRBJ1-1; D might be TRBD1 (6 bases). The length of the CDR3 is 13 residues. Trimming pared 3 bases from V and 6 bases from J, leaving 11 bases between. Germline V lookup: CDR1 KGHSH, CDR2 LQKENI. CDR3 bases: TGTGCCAGCTCACCGTCGGGGGGCCCTGAAGCTTTCTTT. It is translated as CASSPSGGPEAFF.

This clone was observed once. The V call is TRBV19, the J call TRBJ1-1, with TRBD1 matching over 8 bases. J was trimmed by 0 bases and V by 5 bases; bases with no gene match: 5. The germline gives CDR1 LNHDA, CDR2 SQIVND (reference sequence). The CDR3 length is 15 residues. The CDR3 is CASSGRTGMNTEAFF. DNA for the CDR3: TGTGCCAGTAGTGGACGGACAGGGATGAACACTGAAGCTTTCTTT. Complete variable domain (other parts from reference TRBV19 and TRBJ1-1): DGGITQSPKYLFRKEGQNVTLSCEQNLNHDAMYWYRQDPGQGLRLIYYSQIVNDFQKGDIAEGYSVSREKKESFPLTVTSAQKNPTAFYLCASSGRTGMNTEAFFGQGTRLTVV.

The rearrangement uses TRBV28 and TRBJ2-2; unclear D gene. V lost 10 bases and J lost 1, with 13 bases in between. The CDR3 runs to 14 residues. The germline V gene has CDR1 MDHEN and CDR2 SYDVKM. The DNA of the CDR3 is TGTGCCACACAATCCGAGGAGAACACCGGGGAGCTGTTTTTT. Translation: CATQSEENTGELFF.

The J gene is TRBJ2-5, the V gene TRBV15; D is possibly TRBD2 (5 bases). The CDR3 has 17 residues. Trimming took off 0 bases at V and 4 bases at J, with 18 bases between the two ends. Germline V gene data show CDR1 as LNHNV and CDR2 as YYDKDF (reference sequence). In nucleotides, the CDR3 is TGTGCCACCAGCAGAGATCGGGGAGACTTCGCCCCAGAGACCCAGTACTTC. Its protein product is CATSRDRGDFAPETQYF.

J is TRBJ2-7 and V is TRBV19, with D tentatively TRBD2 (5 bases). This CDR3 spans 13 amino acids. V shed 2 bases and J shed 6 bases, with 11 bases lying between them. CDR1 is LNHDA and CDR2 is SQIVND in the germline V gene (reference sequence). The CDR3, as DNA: TGTGCCAGTAGTATAAAAGTGGGAGTCGAGCAGTACTTC. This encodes CASSIKVGVEQYF.

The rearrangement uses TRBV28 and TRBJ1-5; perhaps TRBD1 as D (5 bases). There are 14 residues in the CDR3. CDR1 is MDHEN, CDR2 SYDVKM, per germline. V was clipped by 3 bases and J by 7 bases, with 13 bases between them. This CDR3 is CASSFSRGRQPQHF. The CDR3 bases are TGTGCCAGCAGTTTTAGTAGGGGACGACAGCCCCAGCATTTT.

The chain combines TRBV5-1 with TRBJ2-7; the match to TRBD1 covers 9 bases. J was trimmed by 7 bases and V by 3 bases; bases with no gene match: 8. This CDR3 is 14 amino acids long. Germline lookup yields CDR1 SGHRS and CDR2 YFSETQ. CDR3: CASSWGTGITEQYF. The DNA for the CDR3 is TGCGCCAGCAGCTGGGGGACAGGGATAACTGAGCAGTACTTC.